The next 14 T cell receptor beta chains were all read from a single sample in a study of Graves' ophthalmopathy and Graves' hyperthyroidism. Researchers took RNA transcripts and amplified TCR beta CDR3 regions from them. Investigators did first-round RT-PCR with HTBI primers, then second-round multiplex PCR. Each CDR3 protein is one row after TCRdb ran MiXCR on the multiplex PCR reads. The table has about 410,000 distinct CDR3 sequences, around 16% seen once. Sequencing was performed on peripheral blood. The receptors here all came from a woman aged 18-30 years with Graves' ophthalmopathy.

This clonotype showed up many times. The rearrangement links TRBV2 to TRBJ2-4; 8 nucleotides agree with TRBD1. Germline loops: CDR1 SNHLY, CDR2 FYNNEI. The CDR3 runs 16 residues. The V and J ends lost 4 bases and 3 bases, in that order; junction bases with no gene match: 8. Written as DNA, the CDR3 is TGTGCCAGCAGTGCGGACAGGGCCTCTGGCAAAAACATTCAGTACTTC. This codes for CASSADRASGKNIQYF.

The chain links TRBV6-5 to TRBJ1-1, with a weak D call TRBD1 (5 bases). The CDR3 is made up of 14 amino acids. Germline lookup yields CDR1 MNHEY and CDR2 SVGAGI. V lost 2 bases to trimming and J lost 3 bases, with 10 bases between them. CDR3 loop: CASSYRGGYTEAFF. CDR3 DNA: TGTGCCAGCAGTTACCGCGGGGGGTACACTGAAGCTTTCTTT.

This clonotype was detected ten times or more. This chain links TRBV12-3 or TRBV12-4 with TRBJ2-7, with 8 bases aligning to TRBD2. Losses at the gene ends were 4 bases for V and 6 bases for J; bases not matched to a gene: 5. The CDR3 runs 13 residues. The CDR3 loop reads CASSYGGGTEQYF. The CDR3 DNA reads TGTGCCAGCAGTTACGGCGGGGGGACCGAGCAGTACTTC.

The sample holds a few counts of this clonotype. This rearrangement joins TRBV6-2 or TRBV6-3 to TRBJ2-5; D perhaps matches TRBD1 (6 bases). Germline V lookup: CDR1 MNHEY, CDR2 SVGEGT. The CDR3 has 12 residues. Between the trimmed V and J ends, which lost 7 bases and 3 bases, there was a span of 9 bases. The CDR3 DNA reads TGTGCCAGCAATAACAGGGAAGAGACCCAGTACTTC. Residues: CASNNREETQYF.

This clonotype appeared many times. The V and J genes are TRBV28 and TRBJ2-2; D not resolved. This CDR3 contains 14 residues. Looked up from germline, CDR1 is MDHEN and CDR2 is SYDVKM. The V and J ends lost 3 bases and 4 bases respectively, with 9 bases between them. CDR3 DNA: TGTGCCAGCAGTTTCCTGACGGGCACCGGGGAGCTGTTTTTT. This translates into CASSFLTGTGELFF. The entire variable domain, with the rest obtained from reference TRBV28 and TRBJ2-2, is as follows: DVKVTQSSRYLVKRTGEKVFLECVQDMDHENMFWYRQDPGLGLRLIYFSYDVKMKEKGDIPEGYSVSREKKERFSLILESASTNQTSMYLCASSFLTGTGELFFGEGSRLTVL.

This clonotype occurred many times. The rearrangement joins TRBV18 to TRBJ1-3; D remains ambiguous. The V end was cut by 2 bases, the J end by 1 base, with 6 bases between. The germline gives CDR1 KGHSH, CDR2 LQKENI. The CDR3 runs 14 residues. CDR3 protein: CASSPAASGNTIYF. Written as DNA, the CDR3 is TGTGCCAGCTCACCAGCGGCTTCTGGAAACACCATATATTTT.

The V gene is TRBV4-1, the J gene TRBJ2-7; TRBD2 aligns across 12 bases. Germline CDR1 and CDR2: MGHRA and YSYEKL. V trimming: 3 bases; J trimming: 5 bases; junction bases outside the gene matches: 2. This CDR3 is built from 14 residues. CDR3 DNA sequence: TGCGCCAGCAGCCAGAGGACTAGCGGGAACGAGCAGTACTTC. The encoded protein is CASSQRTSGNEQYF.

V gene TRBV27 combines with J gene TRBJ1-1; perhaps TRBD1 as D (5 bases). Germline V gene data show CDR1 as MNHEY and CDR2 as SMNVEV (reference sequence). The CDR3 extends over 16 amino acids. The V gene lost 5 bases and the J gene lost 6 bases, with 22 bases spanning the gap. CDR3 protein: CASSTPLGRGGSEAFF. CDR3 nucleotides: TGTGCCAGCAGTACCCCCTTGGGGAGGGGAGGCTCTGAAGCTTTCTTT.

This clonotype came up many times. This rearrangement joins TRBV11-2 to TRBJ1-2, with D perhaps TRBD1 (5 bases). The CDR3 totals 16 residues. CDR1 SGHAT and CDR2 FQNNGV come from the germline V gene. With 1 base removed from V and 4 bases from J, the gap between germline ends came to 16 bases. CDR3 coding DNA: TGTGCCAGCAGCTTAGGCCTGGCAGGGCATAGCTATGGCTACACCTTC. Translating gives CASSLGLAGHSYGYTF.

This clonotype was counted ten times or more. The chain has TRBV20-1 and TRBJ2-2; TRBD1 might be the D (6 bases). Trimming cost V 6 bases and J 4 bases, with 12 bases left between them. CDR3 length: 13 amino acids. Germline V gene lookup returns CDR1 DFQATT and CDR2 SNEGSKA (reference sequence). The CDR3 region is CSAVGQITGELFF. Here the CDR3 DNA reads TGCAGTGCCGTAGGACAGATCACCGGGGAGCTGTTTTTT.

The J gene is TRBJ2-2, the V gene TRBV4-1; weak D call: TRBD2 (6 bases). Germline V gives CDR1 MGHRA, CDR2 YSYEKL. The CDR3 loop spans 18 amino acids. Trimming pared 1 base from V and 5 bases from J, leaving 20 bases between. CDR3 DNA sequence: TGCGCCAGCAGCCAAGGGGCGGGGCTTCCGCCGGTTACCGGGGAGCTGTTTTTT. Translating gives CASSQGAGLPPVTGELFF.

This clonotype appeared many times. The chain employs TRBV24-1 and TRBJ1-1; D ambiguous. The ends were cut back, 5 bases at V and 11 bases at J, with 17 bases in the middle. This CDR3 is 13 amino acids long. Germline V gene lookup returns CDR1 KGHDR and CDR2 SFDVKD. The CDR3 loop is CATSGRETQTAFF. The CDR3 DNA reads as TGTGCCACCAGTGGGCGAGAGACCCAGACCGCTTTCTTT.

This clonotype occurred many times. The rearrangement links TRBV7-2 to TRBJ1-5; D gene uncertain. CDR3 length equals 11 residues. V was shortened by 1 base and J by 11 bases, with 6 bases between the two germline ends. Germline lookup yields CDR1 SGHTA and CDR2 FQGNSA. The CDR3 here is CASSLGLAQHF. CDR3 DNA sequence: TGTGCCAGCAGCTTAGGCCTTGCCCAGCATTTT.

The chain links TRBV12-3 or TRBV12-4 to TRBJ2-7; D gene uncertain. CDR3 size: 11 residues. V was clipped by 6 bases and J by 7 bases, with 10 bases between them. CDR3 loop: CASSQTLEQYF. Here the CDR3 DNA reads TGTGCCAGCAGCCAAACACTTGAGCAGTACTTC.